One sample yielded the 5 T cell receptor beta chains listed below, sequenced in a study of blood T cell repertoires in COVID-19. This table comes from immunoSEQ multiplex PCR, and its TCRdb copy is limited to in-frame clones, with some not included. Among about 440,000 clones listed, around 89% were seen once. Sequenced material: peripheral blood. These receptors all come from a woman in her forties or fifties with COVID-19, enrolled during active disease.

The chain combines TRBV6-5 with TRBJ2-7; TRBD2 might be the D (6 bases). The germline V and J ends were trimmed by 0 bases and 2 bases, with 14 bases remaining between them. The germline CDR1 and CDR2 sequences are MNHEY and SVGAGI. CDR3 length equals 16 residues. For the CDR3, the DNA is TGTGCCAGCAGTTACTCGAGGTTGCGGGGTCCCTACGAGCAGTACTTC. This encodes CASSYSRLRGPYEQYF.

Regarding this clone: Other DNA variants within this sample encode the same CDR3. The rearrangement uses TRBV12-5 and TRBJ1-1; TRBD1 aligns across 7 bases. This CDR3 has 13 amino acids. CDR1 LGHNT and CDR2 FRNRAP come from the germline V gene. J gave up 5 bases and V 3 bases, and 3 bases lay outside the gene matches. The CDR3 DNA sequence: TGTGCTAGTGGTTTACTACAGGGGACTGAAGCTTTCTTT. This sequence encodes CASGLLQGTEAFF. Filled out from reference TRBV12-5 and TRBJ1-1, the complete variable domain reads DARVTQTPRHKVTEMGQEVTMRCQPILGHNTVFWYRQTMMQGLELLAYFRNRAPLDDSGMPKDRFSAEMPDATLATLKIQPSEPRDSAVYFCASGLLQGTEAFFGQGTRLTVV.

V usage is TRBV4-1 and J usage is TRBJ1-1; 10 bases are a match to TRBD1. Germline V gene sequence: CDR1 MGHRA, CDR2 YSYEKL. Germline trimming cut 4 bases from V and 5 bases from J; bases unmatched to any gene: 10. CDR3 length: 16 amino acids. This CDR3 is CASSRTDRGRGTEAFF. As DNA, the CDR3 is TGCGCCAGCAGCCGTACAGACAGGGGGCGGGGTACTGAAGCTTTCTTT.

The rearrangement joins TRBV4-1 to TRBJ1-5; 7 bases are shared with TRBD1. V shed 0 bases and J 6 bases; nucleotides not matched to a gene: 17. The CDR3 runs 19 residues. Germline V gene data show CDR1 as MGHRA and CDR2 as YSYEKL. The CDR3: CASSQDLPYRGEGGQPQHF. The CDR3 DNA is TGCGCCAGCAGCCAAGATCTCCCTTACAGGGGAGAAGGAGGTCAGCCCCAGCATTTT.

The table lists this clone with a count of one. The V and J genes are TRBV5-1 and TRBJ2-1; 12 bases map to TRBD2. CDR3 length: 16 residues. J gave up 4 bases and V 0 bases, and 2 bases lay outside the gene matches. Germline-derived CDR1 and CDR2 are SGHRS and YFSETQ. The CDR3 sequence: CASSLGTSGVYNEQFF. CDR3 DNA: TGCGCCAGCAGCTTGGGGACTAGCGGGGTTTACAATGAGCAGTTCTTC. Filled out from reference TRBV5-1 and TRBJ2-1, the complete variable domain reads KAGVTQTPRYLIKTRGQQVTLSCSPISGHRSVSWYQQTPGQGLQFLFEYFSETQRNKGNFPGRFSGRQFSNSRSEMNVSTLELGDSALYLCASSLGTSGVYNEQFFGPGTRLTVL.